This T cell receptor beta chain was identified during a study of PD-L1 blockade in urothelial cancer (dated by TCRdb to the late 2010s). Regarding the complete study: All patients started therapy in about 2014 and received atezolizumab 1,200 mg intravenously every 3 weeks. About 90% of the roughly 29 patients were identified as males with urothelial cancer of bladder origin, and a prior smoking history was reported by 18 of 29 patients. Patients had an ECOG performance status of 0 or 1 and had received between 0 and 3 prior chemotherapy regimens. Blood samples were analyzed at two time points: 3 weeks after treatment start (second dose) and 6 weeks after treatment start. A median of about 150,000 T cells and 80,000 to 95,000 unique TCRs was obtained from blood samples, and a median clonality of approximately 0.077 was observed. The study, an exploratory multi-omic analysis, examined somatic, immune and clinical correlates of response to PD-L1 blockade with atezolizumab in urothelial cancer. Pretreatment tumor samples, along with matched peripheral blood collected serially before and after atezolizumab treatment, underwent TCR sequencing. Durable clinical benefit was defined as progression-free survival longer than 6 months, and TCR features were also tested against progression-free and overall survival. In the same patients, pretreatment tumors underwent whole exome sequencing and RNA sequencing in addition to TCR sequencing. Eight or nine patients reached durable clinical benefit, while around 19 patients did not. Around 30 patients had pretreatment blood TCR-seq, some 24 had at least one posttreatment blood collection, and some 24 had tumor TCR-seq. What the study reported, not specific to this receptor: Improved progression-free and overall survival was found to be associated with pretreatment peripheral blood TCR clonality below the median. Patients with durable benefit showed greater expansion of tumor-associated TCR clones in peripheral blood 3 weeks after starting treatment (n ≈ 23, p = 0.022). Small sample size (n of about 30) and many exploratory analyses mean the results are intended to be hypothesis-generating.

Sequences SGHTA (CDR1) and FQGNSA (CDR2) are obtained from the germline V gene. Here V drops 6 bases and J drops 5 bases, and the junction holds 6 bases not matched to any gene. The CDR3 covers 15 residues, taking in both the cysteine and the phenylalanine. Here the CDR3 DNA is all that survives: 45 bases in frame from base 1. Concerning this clone: This receptor's antigen is unknown. No quality values exist for individual bases; no much larger clone is one base distant.

Each PCR received spiked-in synthetic TCR analog templates so that absolute template abundance could be estimated from read counts. Using the immunoSEQ assay, TCRbeta CDR3 regions were amplified from genomic DNA with bias-controlled V and J gene primers. Sequencing of rearranged TCRbeta segments was performed at approximately 20X coverage. Per the source publication's procedure: Clustering was used to correct sequencing errors, and CDR3s were annotated against IMGT to assign V, D and J genes. Only productive TCRbeta rearrangements were used in downstream analyses, excluding out-of-frame or stop-codon sequences. Clonality was computed as one minus Shannon entropy normalized by the log of the number of unique productive sequences. Clones differing between time points or between blood and tumor were identified using Fisher's exact test with Benjamini-Hochberg correction, with an adjusted p below 0.01 applied as the threshold. Drawn from immuneACCESS, this table holds only the in-frame rearrangements with V and J called that TCRdb kept. Clones are partly lost; checked studies trace under half to an unresolved V gene and leave the rest unexplained. That table supplies the V and J calls and clone size; D and trimming were determined from the DNA. This sample holds 90,000 to 120,000 clones; approximately 85% were observed only once. The ten largest clonotypes hold approximately 2.4% of the sample.

The cohort included roughly 30 patients with locally advanced or metastatic urothelial carcinoma who were treated at Memorial Sloan Kettering on a trial protocol. Peripheral blood mononuclear cells were collected pretreatment and during treatment, with between 1 and 8 total time points per patient. The Qiagen DNeasy Blood extraction kit was used to purify genomic DNA from total PBMCs and from tumor samples. PBMCs were collected pretreatment and during treatment, and were isolated and stored as previously described. The V and J segments used are TRBV7-2 and TRBJ2-5, and TRBD2 aligns with 13 junction nucleotides. The sample here was PBMCs, taken around atezolizumab (anti-PD-L1) treatment. The receptor comes from a man aged 50 to 59 with urothelial cancer. The CDR3 loop reads CASSPTSGGWETQYF. The DNA is as follows: TGTGCCAGCAGTCCGACTAGCGGGGGGTGGGAGACCCAGTACTTC. With the rest looked up from the reference TRBV7-2 and TRBJ2-5 genes rather than sequenced, the full variable domain is GAGVSQSPSNKVTEKGKDVELRCDPISGHTALYWYRQSLGQGLEFLIYFQGNSAPDKSGLPSDRFSAERTGGSVSTLTIQRTQQEDSAVYLCASSPTSGGWETQYFGPGTRLLVL.